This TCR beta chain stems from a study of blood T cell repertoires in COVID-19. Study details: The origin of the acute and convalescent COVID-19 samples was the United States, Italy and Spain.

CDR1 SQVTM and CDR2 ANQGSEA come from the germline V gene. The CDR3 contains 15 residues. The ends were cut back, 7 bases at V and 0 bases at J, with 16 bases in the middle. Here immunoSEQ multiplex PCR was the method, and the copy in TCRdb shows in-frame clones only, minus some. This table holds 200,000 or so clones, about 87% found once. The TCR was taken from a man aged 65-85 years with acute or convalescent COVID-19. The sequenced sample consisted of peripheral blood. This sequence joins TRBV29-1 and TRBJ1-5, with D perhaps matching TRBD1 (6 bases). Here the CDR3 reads CSANNIRGSNQPQHF. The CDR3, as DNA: TGCAGCGCCAATAATATCAGGGGTAGCAATCAGCCCCAGCATTTT. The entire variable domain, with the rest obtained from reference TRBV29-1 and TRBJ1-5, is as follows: SAVISQKPSRDICQRGTSLTIQCQVDSQVTMMFWYRQQPGQSLTLIATANQGSEATYESGFVIDKFPISRPNLTFSTLTVSNMSPEDSSIYLCSANNIRGSNQPQHFGDGTRLSIL.